A selection of T cell receptor beta chains follows, all from one sample in a study of blood T cell repertoires in COVID-19. Data came from immunoSEQ multiplex PCR; TCRdb stores just in-frame clones and leaves some out. Among roughly 230,000 clones listed, roughly 86% were seen once. The sample comprised peripheral blood. The source of these receptors is a middle-aged man with acute or convalescent COVID-19. Each CDR3 is given with its conserved first and last residue. D genes are given only for firm matches. Size tells how often a clone was seen (once, few, many) or the class of an expanded clone, and some rows leave it out.

J gene: TRBJ2-3
clone size: NA
V gene: TRBV14
D gene: NA
CDR3 protein: CASSQVVTDTQYF
CDR3 DNA: TGTGCCAGCAGCCAAGTAGTGACAGATACGCAGTATTTT

J gene: TRBJ2-3
clone size: NA
V gene: TRBV7-3
D gene: NA
CDR3 protein: CASSLTGAADTQYF
CDR3 DNA: TGTGCCAGCAGCTTAACGGGGGCTGCAGATACGCAGTATTTT

J gene: TRBJ1-1
clone size: NA
V gene: TRBV19
D gene: TRBD1
CDR3 protein: CASTNRAGGMNTEAFF
CDR3 DNA: TGTGCCAGTACCAACCGGGCAGGGGGAATGAACACTGAAGCTTTCTTT

J gene: TRBJ2-1
clone size: NA
V gene: TRBV19
D gene: TRBD1
CDR3 protein: CATTGAPYNEQFF
CDR3 DNA: TGTGCCACGACAGGGGCCCCTTACAATGAGCAGTTCTTC

J gene: TRBJ2-3
clone size: NA
V gene: TRBV13
D gene: TRBD2
CDR3 protein: CASSDSKWHRDRQQREGYTDTQYF
CDR3 DNA: TGTGCCAGCAGCGATTCGAAATGGCACCGGGACAGACAACAGCGGGAGGGTTACACAGATACGCAGTATTTT

J gene: TRBJ2-7
clone size: few
V gene: TRBV7-8
D gene: TRBD1
CDR3 protein: CASSLTRSQGAVNEQYF
CDR3 DNA: TGTGCCAGCAGCTTAACGCGCTCACAGGGGGCCGTAAACGAGCAGTACTTC

J gene: TRBJ2-7
clone size: NA
V gene: TRBV6-6
D gene: TRBD2
CDR3 protein: CASLRGGSAGGYEQYF
CDR3 DNA: TGTGCCAGCCTCCGAGGGGGGTCAGCGGGAGGATACGAGCAGTACTTC

J gene: TRBJ2-3
clone size: NA
V gene: TRBV6-5
D gene: TRBD2
CDR3 protein: CASRASGSGADTQYF
CDR3 DNA: TGTGCCAGCAGGGCTAGCGGGAGCGGGGCAGATACGCAGTATTTT

J gene: TRBJ1-1
clone size: NA
V gene: TRBV11-2
D gene: TRBD1
CDR3 protein: CASSFEGANTEAFF
CDR3 DNA: TGTGCCAGCAGCTTTGAGGGGGCGAACACTGAAGCTTTCTTT

J gene: TRBJ1-2
clone size: once
V gene: TRBV12-3/TRBV12-4
D gene: NA
CDR3 protein: CASSLRQGGYTF
CDR3 DNA: TGTGCCAGCAGTTTACGGCAGGGAGGCTACACCTTC

J gene: TRBJ1-5
clone size: NA
V gene: TRBV9
D gene: TRBD1
CDR3 protein: CASSAGQGYNQPQHF
CDR3 DNA: TGTGCCAGCAGCGCCGGACAGGGCTATAATCAGCCCCAGCATTTT

J gene: TRBJ2-7
clone size: few
V gene: TRBV12-3/TRBV12-4
D gene: NA
CDR3 protein: CASSLSGVEQYF
CDR3 DNA: TGTGCCAGCAGTTTATCCGGGGTCGAGCAGTACTTC

J gene: TRBJ1-4
clone size: NA
V gene: TRBV7-2
D gene: NA
CDR3 protein: CASSLGAGTNEKLFF
CDR3 DNA: TGTGCCAGCAGCTTAGGGGCGGGAACTAATGAAAAACTGTTTTTT

J gene: TRBJ2-7
clone size: NA
V gene: TRBV2
D gene: NA
CDR3 protein: CASSEASGLAYEQYF
CDR3 DNA: TGTGCCAGCAGTGAAGCTAGCGGTCTAGCCTACGAGCAGTACTTC

J gene: TRBJ1-2
clone size: few
V gene: TRBV6-5
D gene: NA
CDR3 protein: CASSESNYGYTF
CDR3 DNA: TGTGCCAGCAGCGAGTCTAACTATGGCTACACCTTC

J gene: TRBJ1-1
clone size: NA
V gene: TRBV7-2
D gene: NA
CDR3 protein: CASSLGTLRNTEAFF
CDR3 DNA: TGTGCCAGCAGCTTGGGCACCCTAAGGAACACTGAAGCTTTCTTT

J gene: TRBJ1-1
clone size: NA
V gene: TRBV30
D gene: NA
CDR3 protein: CAWSLTLGAFF
CDR3 DNA: TGTGCCTGGAGTTTGACCCTAGGAGCTTTCTTT

J gene: TRBJ1-1
clone size: once
V gene: TRBV29-1
D gene: NA
CDR3 protein: CSVVRQQMNTEAFF
CDR3 DNA: TGCAGCGTTGTCAGACAACAGATGAACACTGAAGCTTTCTTT

J gene: TRBJ2-3
clone size: NA
V gene: TRBV19
D gene: TRBD2
CDR3 protein: CASRRGDTQYF
CDR3 DNA: TGTGCCAGTAGGCGGGGGGATACGCAGTATTTT

J gene: TRBJ1-2
clone size: NA
V gene: TRBV24-1
D gene: NA
CDR3 protein: CATSETGYGYTF
CDR3 DNA: TGTGCCACCAGTGAGACAGGCTATGGCTACACCTTC

J gene: TRBJ2-7
clone size: once
V gene: TRBV27
D gene: TRBD2
CDR3 protein: CASRTSGSFYEQYF
CDR3 DNA: TGTGCCAGCAGAACTAGCGGGAGCTTCTACGAGCAGTACTTC

J gene: TRBJ2-5
clone size: NA
V gene: TRBV19
D gene: NA
CDR3 protein: CASSIQVSGETQYF
CDR3 DNA: TGTGCCAGTAGTATCCAGGTTAGTGGAGAGACCCAGTACTTC

J gene: TRBJ1-5
clone size: NA
V gene: TRBV9
D gene: NA
CDR3 protein: CASSSDSNQPQHF
CDR3 DNA: TGTGCCAGCAGCTCAGACAGTAATCAGCCCCAGCATTTT

J gene: TRBJ2-5
clone size: once
V gene: TRBV28
D gene: NA
CDR3 protein: CASSLYTIQETQYF
CDR3 DNA: TGTGCCAGCAGTTTATATACTATTCAAGAGACCCAGTACTTC

J gene: TRBJ2-1
clone size: NA
V gene: TRBV11-3
D gene: NA
CDR3 protein: CASSLLSEQFF
CDR3 DNA: TGTGCCAGCAGCTTACTTTCTGAGCAGTTCTTC

J gene: TRBJ1-4
clone size: NA
V gene: TRBV2
D gene: NA
CDR3 protein: CASSEGIGGNEKLFF
CDR3 DNA: TGTGCCAGCAGTGAAGGAATAGGGGGTAATGAAAAACTGTTTTTT